This T cell receptor (beta chain) was sequenced for a study of neurological immune-mediated disorders. V lost 8 bases and J 3 bases, leaving 13 bases between the germline ends. CDR3 length: 13 residues. Per the germline V gene, CDR1 is LNHNV and CDR2 is YYDKDF (reference sequence). A single record per CDR3 protein comes from TCRdb applying MiXCR to the 5' RACE reads. Of some 53,000 distinct CDR3 sequences detected, roughly 15% appear once; the ten largest clones hold roughly 4.5%. This clonotype was found many times. V is TRBV15 and J is TRBJ1-1; no clear D. The clonotype was recovered from a man between 60 and 75 years old in good health. The material sequenced was PBMCs. CDR3 DNA sequence: TGTGCCACCGACGCCACGGGGTACACTGAAGCTTTCTTT. It encodes CATDATGYTEAFF.